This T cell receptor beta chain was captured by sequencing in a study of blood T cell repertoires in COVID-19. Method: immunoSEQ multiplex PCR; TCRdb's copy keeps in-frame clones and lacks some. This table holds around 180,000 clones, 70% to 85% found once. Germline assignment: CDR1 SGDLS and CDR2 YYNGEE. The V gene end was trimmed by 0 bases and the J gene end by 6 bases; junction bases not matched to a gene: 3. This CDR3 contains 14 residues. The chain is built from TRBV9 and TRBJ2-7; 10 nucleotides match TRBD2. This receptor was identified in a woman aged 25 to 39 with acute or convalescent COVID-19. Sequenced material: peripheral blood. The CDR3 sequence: CASSVGTSGSEQYF. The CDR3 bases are TGTGCCAGCAGCGTAGGGACTAGCGGCTCCGAGCAGTACTTC. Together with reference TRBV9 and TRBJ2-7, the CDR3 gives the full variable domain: DSGVTQTPKHLITATGQRVTLRCSPRSGDLSVYWYQQSLDQGLQFLIQYYNGEERAKGNILERFSAQQFPDLHSELNLSSLELGDSALYFCASSVGTSGSEQYFGPGTRLTVT.